A single sample is the source of the 9 T cell receptor beta chains below, sequenced in a study of T cell repertoires in cytomegalovirus infection. These receptors' targets are unknown. TCRdb re-analysed the reads in MiXCR, keeping a single row per CDR3 protein. This table holds 680,000 or so distinct CDR3 sequences, 30% to 40% found once. Here the sequenced sample was cultured PBMCs, taken from culture after CMV antigen stimulation. The receptor source for this set is a human donor in good health (CMV status not recorded). Some clones in this sample may be carry-over from other donors' samples.

This clonotype was seen only once. A clone one base away is much larger, so this may be a read error. No conserved phenylalanine or tryptophan ends this CDR3, so it is likely a read error. The gene calls are TRBV7-2 and TRBJ2-1; TRBD2 agrees at 7 bases. V lost 7 bases to trimming and J lost 3 bases; unmatched junction nucleotides: 9. Germline-derived CDR1 and CDR2 are SGHTA and FQGNSA. The CDR3 runs to 15 residues. The CDR3 nucleotides are TGTGCCAGCAACTACGGGGGGTATAACTACAATGAGCAGTTCCTC. It codes for CASNYGGYNYNEQFL.

This clonotype was detected many times. The chain links TRBV7-2 to TRBJ1-6, with D possibly matching TRBD1 (6 bases). V was trimmed by 1 base and J by 11 bases, leaving 15 bases between them. The CDR3 is made up of 15 amino acids. CDR1 is SGHTA and CDR2 is FQGNSA in the germline V gene. The CDR3, as DNA: TGTGCCAGCAGCTTAGGCACAGGGATAGGAACACCCCTCCACTTT. Translated: CASSLGTGIGTPLHF.

This chain joins TRBV27 and TRBJ2-1; the match to TRBD2 covers 9 bases. The CDR3 is made up of 18 amino acids. The V gene's germline CDR1 is MNHEY and CDR2 SMNVEV (reference sequence). V was clipped by 2 bases and J by 8 bases; unmatched bases: 16. The CDR3 DNA sequence: TGTGCCAGCAGTTTAGTGGCGGGAGGGGGGGGTTTTGGCGATGAGCAGTTCTTC. As protein: CASSLVAGGGGFGDEQFF.

The chain has TRBV6-6 and TRBJ2-6, with TRBD1 as a possible D gene (8 bases). Germline V gives CDR1 MNHNY, CDR2 SVGAGI (reference sequence). V lost 6 bases and J 8 bases, leaving 17 bases between the germline ends. The CDR3 has 15 amino acids. As DNA, the CDR3 is TGTGCCAGCAGCAGACAGGGGAGGGGTACCAACGTCCTGACTTTC. Protein: CASSRQGRGTNVLTF.

This clonotype was counted a few times. The V and J genes are TRBV7-8 and TRBJ2-7; D perhaps matches TRBD2 (6 bases). Germline loops: CDR1 SGHVS, CDR2 FQNEAQ. Between the trimmed V and J ends, which lost 2 bases and 1 base, there was a span of 15 bases. The CDR3 has 16 residues. CDR3 coding DNA: TGTGCCAGCAGCTTAAGAAGCGGGCCAACGTCCTACGAGCAGTACTTC. Protein sequence: CASSLRSGPTSYEQYF.

This clonotype appeared many times. This chain links TRBV7-8 with TRBJ1-4, with D possibly TRBD1 on 5 matching bases. Trimming cost V 4 bases and J 0 bases, with 12 bases left between them. In germline, CDR1 is SGHVS, CDR2 FQNEAQ. The CDR3 contains 16 residues. This chain's CDR3 is CASSSSRGTTNEKLFF. DNA for the CDR3: TGTGCCAGCAGCTCATCAAGGGGTACAACTAATGAAAAACTGTTTTTT.

This clonotype came up many times. The rearrangement links TRBV12-3 or TRBV12-4 to TRBJ1-1, with TRBD1 matching 7 bases. V was pared by 7 bases and J by 12 bases, with 8 bases of the junction left unmatched. The CDR3 extends over 11 amino acids. CDR3 coding DNA: TGTGCCAGCATTACCGACAGGGAACCTTTCTTT. It yields the protein CASITDREPFF.

The rearrangement uses TRBV7-2 and TRBJ2-2, with D maybe TRBD1 (5 bases). Looked up from germline, CDR1 is SGHTA and CDR2 is FQGNSA. V was clipped by 5 bases and J by 5 bases, with 9 bases between them. The CDR3 sequence is 13 residues long. As DNA, the CDR3 is TGTGCCAGCAGCCCCAGGGTAACCGGGGAGCTGTTTTTT. It specifies CASSPRVTGELFF. Full variable domain (remainder filled in from reference TRBV7-2 and TRBJ2-2): GAGVSQSPSNKVTEKGKDVELRCDPISGHTALYWYRQSLGQGLEFLIYFQGNSAPDKSGLPSDRFSAERTGGSVSTLTIQRTQQEDSAVYLCASSPRVTGELFFGEGSRLTVL.

The chain recombines TRBV2 with TRBJ1-6, with a tentative D call TRBD1 (5 bases). CDR3 size: 10 residues. V lost 7 bases, J lost 14 bases, and 9 bases lay in between. CDR1 and CDR2 (germline): SNHLY, FYNNEI. The CDR3 region has the DNA TGTGCCAGCAAAGGCAGGGCCCTCCACTTT. Encoded protein: CASKGRALHF. Complete variable domain (other parts from reference TRBV2 and TRBJ1-6): EPEVTQTPSHQVTQMGQEVILRCVPISNHLYFYWYRQILGQKVEFLVSFYNNEISEKSEIFDDQFSVERPDGSNFTLKIRSTKLEDSAMYFCASKGRALHFGNGTRLTVT.